The 13 T cell receptor beta chains below come from one sample, sequenced in a study of spatial heterogeneity in lung cancer. TCRdb reprocessed the 5' RACE reads with MiXCR, giving one entry per CDR3 protein. The sample lists about 56,000 distinct CDR3 sequences; 8% to 9% were seen once. Time point denoted: sample taken at primary tumor resection. Tumor, nontumor lung or frozen PBMC supplied whole RNA, sequenced without sorting. The sequencing used PBMCs, collected at surgery. These receptors came from a female donor with early-stage non-small cell lung cancer.

J is TRBJ1-3 and V is TRBV12-3 or TRBV12-4; possible D gene TRBD1, 6 bases. Trimming shortened V by 8 bases and J by 0 bases, and 14 bases separated the two germline ends. CDR3 size: 15 residues. In DNA, the CDR3 is TGTGCCAGCCCTCAGGGGTTTAGCTCTGGAAACACCATATATTTT. It is translated as CASPQGFSSGNTIYF.

This clonotype was counted many times. The chain has TRBV9 and TRBJ1-1; D gene uncertain. The CDR3 contains 13 residues. V lost 2 bases and J 4 bases, leaving 9 bases between the germline ends. Germline V CDR1 and CDR2: SGDLS, YYNGEE. CDR3 amino acids: CASSVGSSTEAFF. The CDR3 DNA sequence: TGTGCCAGCAGCGTGGGATCAAGCACTGAAGCTTTCTTT.

The chain links TRBV7-2 to TRBJ2-2; 7 nucleotides align to TRBD2. CDR1 SGHTA and CDR2 FQGNSA come from the germline V gene. V gave up 11 bases and J gave up 4 bases; unmatched junction bases: 10. This CDR3 is built from 14 residues. The CDR3 region is CAGLPGGSTGELFF. The CDR3 DNA is TGTGCCGGTCTCCCCGGGGGGAGCACCGGGGAGCTGTTTTTT.

This clonotype was counted only a few times. The chain is built from TRBV6-1 and TRBJ1-1, with a possible D match to TRBD1 (5 bases). This CDR3 contains 12 residues. Germline loops: CDR1 MNHNS, CDR2 SASEGT. The V end was cut by 10 bases, the J end by 8 bases, with 17 bases between. In DNA, the CDR3 is TGTGCCACCAATCCCGGGACGTTGGAAGCTTTCTTT. Its protein product is CATNPGTLEAFF.

This clonotype occurred a few times. This sequence joins TRBV27 and TRBJ2-5; TRBD1 agrees at 10 bases. This CDR3 has 15 residues. Germline V gene data show CDR1 as MNHEY and CDR2 as SMNVEV (reference sequence). After removal of 5 bases from V and 1 base from J, the junction contained 4 bases not matched to a gene. The CDR3 sequence is CASSGGQGVQETQYF. The CDR3 coding sequence is TGTGCCAGCAGTGGCGGACAGGGGGTCCAAGAGACCCAGTACTTC.

The V gene is TRBV7-9, the J gene TRBJ2-2; D is unclear. Germline V gives CDR1 SEHNR, CDR2 FQNEAQ (reference sequence). V was trimmed by 1 base and J by 1 base, leaving 7 bases between them. This CDR3 region has 15 residues. Here the CDR3 reads CASSLDPMNTGELFF. In DNA form, the CDR3 reads TGTGCCAGCAGCTTAGACCCGATGAACACCGGGGAGCTGTTTTTT.

This clonotype was detected a few times. This rearrangement joins TRBV12-3 or TRBV12-4 to TRBJ2-1, with 12 bases matching TRBD2. Trimming took 6 bases from V and 6 from J; bases not matched to a gene: 6. This CDR3 region has 15 residues. CDR3 sequence: CASSKRLAGVNEQFF. CDR3 nucleotide sequence: TGTGCCAGCAGCAAAAGACTAGCGGGAGTCAATGAGCAGTTCTTC.

This clonotype has just a few counts. The chain is built from TRBV6-6 and TRBJ1-4; 8 nucleotides agree with TRBD1. Germline values: CDR1 MNHNY, CDR2 SVGAGI (reference sequence). V lost 0 bases to trimming and J lost 13 bases; unmatched junction nucleotides: 16. The CDR3 is 17 residues long. The CDR3 spells CASSYSVLGTGRQGLFF. The CDR3 DNA sequence: TGTGCCAGCAGTTACTCTGTGCTGGGGACAGGTCGCCAAGGACTGTTTTTT.

This clonotype was found a few times. The rearrangement joins TRBV18 to TRBJ1-4, with 8 bases lining up with TRBD1. The junction had 8 bases not matched to a gene; V was cut back by 5 bases and J by 6 bases. Germline assignment: CDR1 KGHSH and CDR2 LQKENI. The CDR3 consists of 15 residues. The CDR3 DNA reads TGTGCCAGCTCAAATGGACAGGGACGGGATGAAAAACTGTTTTTT. Its translation: CASSNGQGRDEKLFF.

The chain joins TRBV7-2 to TRBJ2-3; D remains unclear. V was trimmed by 3 bases and J by 1 base, leaving 11 bases between them. Germline V gene data show CDR1 as SGHTA and CDR2 as FQGNSA. The CDR3 sequence is 15 residues long. CDR3 in DNA: TGTGCCAGCAGCTTCGTCGTGAAGGGCACAGATACGCAGTATTTT. This encodes CASSFVVKGTDTQYF.

The chain uses TRBV20-1 and TRBJ2-1; 8 nucleotides align to TRBD2. In germline, CDR1 is DFQATT, CDR2 SNEGSKA (reference sequence). The CDR3 contains 14 residues. The trim removed 3 bases at V and 7 bases at J, leaving 8 bases unmatched. The CDR3 protein is CSASTGGPGNEQFF. CDR3 sequence (DNA): TGCAGTGCTAGTACGGGGGGGCCGGGAAATGAGCAGTTCTTC.

The chain carries TRBV29-1 and TRBJ1-6; D may be TRBD1 (6 bases). Trimming left V 4 bases short and J 9 bases short, with 13 bases between. This CDR3 has 13 amino acids. Germline CDR1 SQVTM, CDR2 ANQGSEA. CDR3 in DNA: TGCAGCGTTGTTGAACAGGGTGGTTCACCCCTCCACTTT. Its translation is CSVVEQGGSPLHF.

This clonotype was counted only a few times. This chain connects TRBV27 to TRBJ2-1; maybe TRBD2 (6 bases). The V and J ends lost 4 bases and 6 bases respectively, with 10 bases between them. Germline V lookup: CDR1 MNHEY, CDR2 SMNVEV (reference sequence). This CDR3 has 13 amino acids. CDR3 region: CASSWTNGNEQFF. In nucleotides, the CDR3 is TGTGCCAGCAGTTGGACTAACGGCAATGAGCAGTTCTTC.